Below are 16 T cell receptor beta chains sequenced from a single sample in a study of T cells expressing NK-cell markers. TCRdb derives one entry per CDR3 protein from the 5' RACE reads, leaving out DNA. This specimen shows about 380,000 distinct CDR3 sequences; the ten leading clones hold over 4%. Sequenced: blood T cells: a sorted CD56 or NKG2C T cell subset, CD4+ or CD8+ T cells, or bulk PBMC T cells (not recorded which). These receptor sequences come from a man aged 18-70 years in good health.

The rearrangement joins TRBV7-9 to TRBJ2-4. The CDR3 extends over 17 amino acids. Germline-derived CDR1 and CDR2 are SEHNR and FQNEAQ (reference sequence). CDR3: CASSKGDTKLAKNIQYF.

V usage is TRBV7-9 and J usage is TRBJ1-1; absent DNA, TCRdb's TRBD1 call cannot be checked. The CDR3 totals 15 residues. CDR1 SEHNR and CDR2 FQNEAQ come from the germline V gene (reference sequence). The CDR3 here is CASSLVGQGDLEAFF. The variable domain in full, with the rest retrieved from reference TRBV7-9 and TRBJ1-1, is DTGVSQNPRHKITKRGQNVTFRCDPISEHNRLYWYRQTLGQGPEFLTYFQNEAQLEKSRLLSDRFSAERPKGSFSTLEIQRTEQGDSAMYLCASSLVGQGDLEAFFGQGTRLTVV.

The chain couples TRBV20-1 to TRBJ2-3; as DNA is missing, the TRBD1 call by TCRdb cannot be tested. Looked up from germline, CDR1 is DFQATT and CDR2 is SNEGSKA (reference sequence). The CDR3 extends over 13 amino acids. The CDR3 protein is CSAGVTLWDTQYF.

The V gene is TRBV6-1, the J gene TRBJ2-7; TCRdb's D gene call, TRBD1, goes unchecked for lack of DNA. From germline, CDR1 is MNHNS and CDR2 SASEGT. This CDR3 has 15 amino acids. The CDR3 protein is CASSPDRGRFYEQYF.

The chain recombines TRBV28 with TRBJ2-2; without DNA, the TCRdb call of TRBD1 cannot be checked. Germline lookup yields CDR1 MDHEN and CDR2 SYDVKM. The CDR3 runs to 14 residues. The CDR3 is CASSWGTGTGELFF.

This rearrangement joins TRBV20-1 to TRBJ1-3. This CDR3 is built from 15 residues. Germline V gene sequence: CDR1 DFQATT, CDR2 SNEGSKA (reference sequence). The CDR3 loop is CSAQQGPLSGNTIYF.

V usage is TRBV7-9 and J usage is TRBJ2-1; TCRdb gives TRBD1 as the D gene, but with no DNA this cannot be confirmed. This CDR3 has 14 amino acids. Germline assignment: CDR1 SEHNR and CDR2 FQNEAQ (reference sequence). The CDR3 reads CASSSTGSSNEQFF.

The chain recombines TRBV21-1 with TRBJ2-1. TRBV21-1 is deemed a pseudogene. This CDR3 region has 13 residues. CDR3 region: CASSKALEGEQFF.

This chain joins TRBV6-2 or TRBV6-3 and TRBJ2-2; checking the TCRdb D call of TRBD1 is not possible without DNA. Germline values: CDR1 MNHEY, CDR2 SVGEGT. The CDR3 consists of 15 residues. CDR3: CASRKTGAGTGELFF.

The V gene is TRBV27, the J gene TRBJ2-1; with no DNA, the TCRdb D assignment of TRBD1 cannot be verified. Per the germline V gene, CDR1 is MNHEY and CDR2 is SMNVEV (reference sequence). CDR3 length: 18 amino acids. CDR3 residues: CASSRTEFIPSSYNEQFF.

The chain carries TRBV4-2 and TRBJ1-2; TCRdb's assignment of TRBD1 cannot be checked, as there is no DNA. Germline CDR1 is LGHNA and CDR2 is YNFKEQ. CDR3 length: 15 residues. CDR3 protein: CASSPGDTPNYGYTF.

The rearrangement uses TRBV7-2 and TRBJ2-3. CDR3 size: 13 residues. Germline V gene sequence: CDR1 SGHTA, CDR2 FQGNSA. The chain's CDR3 is CASSTQTADTQYF.

The chain joins TRBV2 to TRBJ2-1; TCRdb selects TRBD2, and the lack of DNA leaves this call unchecked. Germline CDR1 SNHLY, CDR2 FYNNEI. This CDR3 region has 17 residues. CDR3 sequence reads: CASALISGLAGGNEQFF.

The chain links TRBV6-1 to TRBJ2-4; TCRdb's D gene call, TRBD1, goes unchecked for lack of DNA. From germline, CDR1 is MNHNS and CDR2 SASEGT. The CDR3 has 15 residues. The CDR3 loop reads CASSRGRGAKNIQYF.

This sequence joins TRBV11-2 and TRBJ2-7. Germline CDR1 and CDR2: SGHAT and FQNNGV. The CDR3 covers 15 residues. CDR3: CASSLVRGLFNEQYF.

The chain combines TRBV11-2 with TRBJ2-7; TCRdb returns TRBD1, unconfirmable since there is no DNA. CDR3 length: 15 residues. The germline gives CDR1 SGHAT, CDR2 FQNNGV. The CDR3 here is CASSLGTGGFYEQYF.